This TCR beta chain originates from a study of cytomegalovirus exposure and HLA in healthy donors. CDR3 length: 15 residues. The ends were cut back, 6 bases at V and 3 bases at J, with 15 bases in the middle. CDR1 SGHVS and CDR2 FNYEAQ come from the germline V gene. Overall study findings and caveats: Being productive about 87% or about 30% of the time was typical of most TCR beta V segments in an earlier analysis.

Note on this clone: What it binds is not known.

The PCR contained 60 Vbeta and 13 Jbeta primers. Method: immunoSEQ multiplex PCR; TCRdb's copy keeps in-frame clones and lacks some. The sample carries 90,000 or so clones, around four fifths recorded once. The chain recombines TRBV7-6 with TRBJ1-5; D is possibly TRBD1 (6 bases). The sequence was collected from a middle-aged woman in good health and CMV-seronegative. The material sequenced was PBMCs. The CDR3 reads CASSYQQGFNQPQHF. The CDR3 DNA reads TGTGCCAGCAGTTACCAACAGGGTTTCAATCAGCCCCAGCATTTT.